This TCR beta chain was profiled in a study of CD8 T cells in Susac syndrome (dated by TCRdb to the late 2010s). Context from the whole study: Among the Susac syndrome patients who were sequenced, clinically active disease was present in six and clinical remission was observed in eight. The study used repertoire sequencing to test whether antigen drove CD8+ T cell activation and differentiation in Susac syndrome. At blood withdrawal, Susac syndrome patients were therapy-naive, treated with corticosteroids (with IVIg additionally given to some), or treated with IVIg alone.

Comments on this clonotype: Its antigen remains undetermined. Per-base quality was not reported, and no clone a single base away is much larger than it.

Peripheral blood CD8+ and CD4+ T cells from healthy donors, Susac syndrome patients and multiple sclerosis patients were profiled using high-throughput TCR beta sequencing. The Susac syndrome patients fulfilled recently defined diagnostic criteria for either definite or probable disease. CD8+ TEMRA cells were enriched by FACS, while bulk CD8+ and CD4+ T cells were purified by magnetic negative isolation. Blood was drawn into EDTA tubes, processed within 24 hours, and PBMCs were isolated by density gradient centrifugation. PBMCs intended for TCR sequencing were cryopreserved in liquid nitrogen and thawed later in a water bath at 37 degrees C. The sorted or isolated CD4+, CD8+ and CD8+ TEMRA cells had a purity of 90% or higher. RNA was extracted using the RNeasy kit, and about 0.5 to 1 ug of the RNA was reverse transcribed with random hexamers. The immunoSEQ multiplex PCR assay, which covers 54 Vbeta and 13 Jbeta segments, was used to amplify TCR beta CDR3 regions. PCR amplification bias was corrected by using a synthetic template baseline for primer optimization and computational correction. Under the source paper's analysis protocol: Reads were assigned to V, D and J genes according to IMGT and analyzed in immunoSEQ Analyzer, with only productive sequences retained. To calculate clonality, Shannon entropy was normalized by log2 of the number of productive unique sequences and then subtracted from one. Public and private clones were assessed among the 100 most prevalent clones of each patient and control. A clone was defined as Susac-specific if it was absent from the healthy and MS cohorts, from about a thousand published viral clones and from other ImmuneACCESS disease sequences. TCRdb ran its own pipeline on the public reads, namely fastp trimming at Q25 and MiXCR clone calling, and kept in-frame beta chains. Records with the same CDR3 protein are collapsed into one entry carrying the most frequent genes and DNA. Here the V and J calls rest on TCRdb's processing, not on the authors' analysis. This sample comprises about 240,000 distinct CDR3 sequences, 90% to 96% of them detected only once. Together, the top ten hold about 0.1% of the sample.

On the study overall, not on this receptor specifically: The number of individuals in the TCR sequencing and HLA analysis was recognized as being relatively small. In patients with Susac syndrome, the CD4+ T cell repertoire showed no detectable clonal expansion.

This clonotype was sampled from a human donor with Susac syndrome. The specimen was CD4+ T cells from PBMCs.

The nucleotide sequence reads as follows: TGTGCCTGGAGTTTGTGGGGAAGGCTGGACACTGAAGCTTTCTTT. Translated, this gives CAWSLWGRLDTEAFF. This chain joins TRBV30 to TRBJ1-1; a confident D gene designation cannot be given. Trimming at the junction amounts to 2 bases on V and 3 bases on J, and the germline ends lie 16 bases apart. Taken from the germline V gene (reference sequence), the CDR1 and CDR2 loops are GTSNPN and SVGIG. From its cysteine to its phenylalanine, the CDR3 spans 15 amino acids. Just CDR3 DNA is preserved here, 45 bases in frame from base 1.